This T cell receptor (beta chain) was recorded in a study of blood T cells in healthy people across ages. Study results and limitations: Possibly confounding the expanded clonotype changes was the fact that donor CMV status was unknown.

Germline CDR1 is KGHDR and CDR2 is SFDVKD. The CDR3 length is 11 residues. The second PCR ran about 6 to 12 cycles with a sample-barcoded 5' primer and J-beta primers. Individual samples furnished no less than 3 million CDR3-containing paired-end reads apiece. One entry per CDR3 protein results from TCRdb running MiXCR on the 5' RACE reads. This table has about 1.6 million distinct CDR3 sequences, about 35% appearing once. The people who gave samples were healthy Caucasians from Russia, aged roughly 6 to 100. Worth noting for this clonotype: No antigen is known for it.

Sequenced: blood. The chain joins TRBV24-1 to TRBJ2-4, with D unresolved. The tail of the sequence fits TRBJ2-7 better, so the J call may be wrong. This clonotype was obtained from a woman in her twenties or thirties in good health. The CDR3 sequence: CATSDLREQYF. CDR3 nucleotides: TGTGCCACCAGTGATTTGCGCGAGCAGTACTTC.